The 4 T cell receptor beta chains listed next were all sequenced from one sample in a study of T cell responses to AZD1222 COVID-19 vaccine. Sequenced by immunoSEQ multiplex PCR; TCRdb stores in-frame clones only, minus some. The sample yields 130,000 or so clones, about 91% seen once. Source: peripheral blood, taken on day 0 of AZD1222 vaccination. The receptors derive from an adult in good health.

V and J are TRBV18 and TRBJ1-5, with D possibly matching TRBD1 (5 bases). V lost 5 bases and J 6 bases, leaving 11 bases between the germline ends. CDR1 is KGHSH and CDR2 is LQKENI in the germline V gene. The CDR3 spans 13 residues. CDR3 loop: CASSEGTVQPQHF. The CDR3 DNA sequence: TGTGCCAGCTCAGAAGGGACGGTTCAGCCCCAGCATTTT.

The V gene is TRBV18, the J gene TRBJ1-2; 9 nucleotides match TRBD1. This CDR3 contains 18 residues. The V gene end was trimmed by 3 bases and the J gene end by 2 bases; junction bases not matched to a gene: 13. Germline-derived CDR1 and CDR2 are KGHSH and LQKENI. The CDR3, as DNA: TGTGCCAGCTCACCGGTAGGCGGGACAGGGCCTTCAAACTATGGCTACACCTTC. Residues: CASSPVGGTGPSNYGYTF.

The chain couples TRBV6-5 to TRBJ1-6; TRBD1 is a possible D gene (5 bases). CDR1 MNHEY and CDR2 SVGAGI come from the germline V gene. Trimming took off 0 bases at V and 7 bases at J, with 13 bases between the two ends. The length of the CDR3 is 16 residues. Written as DNA, the CDR3 is TGTGCCAGCAGTTACTCGGTAGGGGAGGGGAATTCACCCCTCCACTTT. Amino acid sequence: CASSYSVGEGNSPLHF.

This clone appeared a single time. One end of the junction does not line up with germline, which may come from a read error. The chain employs TRBV6-5 and TRBJ2-2; D gene unclear. The CDR3 runs to 14 residues. Germline CDR1 is MNHEY and CDR2 is SVGAGI. The CDR3 is CASSYRSEAGELFF. The CDR3 bases are TGTGCCAGTAGTTACCGAAGCGAGGCCGGGGAGCTGTTTTTT.